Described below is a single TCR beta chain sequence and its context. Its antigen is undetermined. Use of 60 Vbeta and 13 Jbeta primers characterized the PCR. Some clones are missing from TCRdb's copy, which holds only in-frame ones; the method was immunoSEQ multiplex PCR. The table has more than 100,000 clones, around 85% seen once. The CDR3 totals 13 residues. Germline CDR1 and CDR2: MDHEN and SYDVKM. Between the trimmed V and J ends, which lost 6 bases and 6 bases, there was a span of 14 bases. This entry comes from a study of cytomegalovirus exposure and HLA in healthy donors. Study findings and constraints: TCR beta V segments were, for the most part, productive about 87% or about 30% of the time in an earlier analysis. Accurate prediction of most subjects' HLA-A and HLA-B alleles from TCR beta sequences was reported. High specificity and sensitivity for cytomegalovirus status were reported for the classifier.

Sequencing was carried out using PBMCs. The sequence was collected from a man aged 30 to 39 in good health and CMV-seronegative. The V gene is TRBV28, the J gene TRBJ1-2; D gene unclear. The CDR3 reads CASRSPVSNGYTF. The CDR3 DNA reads TGTGCCAGCAGGTCTCCGGTATCCAATGGCTACACCTTC.